A single sample gave rise to the 26 T cell receptor beta chains below, sequenced in a study of OX40 agonist ivuxolimab in advanced cancers. This table comes from immunoSEQ multiplex PCR, and its TCRdb copy is limited to in-frame clones, with some not included. The repertoire has around 53,000 clones, roughly 80% of them found once; the top ten carry 10% to 15%. The sample consisted of CD4+ or CD8+ T cells sorted from blood, taken in a trial of the OX40 agonist ivuxolimab. All receptors derive from an adult with an advanced solid tumor such as melanoma, head and neck, liver or kidney cancer.

This chain connects TRBV20-1 to TRBJ2-5; either TRBD1 or TRBD2 may fit D (5 bases each). The CDR3 loop spans 11 amino acids. V lost 1 base and J 5 bases, leaving 5 bases between the germline ends. Germline V gene lookup returns CDR1 DFQATT and CDR2 SNEGSKA (reference sequence). The CDR3 nucleotides are TGCAGTGCTAGAGGGGGGGAGACCCAGTACTTC. The encoded protein is CSARGGETQYF.

This clone has more than one count but fewer than ten. The rearrangement uses TRBV27 and TRBJ2-1; tentatively, D is TRBD1 (7 bases). The CDR3 sequence is 15 residues long. The V and J ends lost 2 bases and 7 bases respectively, with 15 bases between them. CDR1 is MNHEY, CDR2 SMNVEV, per germline (reference sequence). CDR3: CASSLIQGGRNEQFF. The CDR3 nucleotides are TGTGCCAGCAGTTTAATCCAGGGGGGTCGGAATGAGCAGTTCTTC.

The V call is TRBV15, the J call TRBJ2-4, with D uncertain. Germline assignment: CDR1 LNHNV and CDR2 YYDKDF (reference sequence). CDR3 size: 15 residues. The V gene lost 0 bases and the J gene lost 2 bases, with 8 bases spanning the gap. DNA for the CDR3: TGTGCCACCAGCAGAGATTTAGCCACCAAAAACATTCAGTACTTC. It codes for CATSRDLATKNIQYF.

This clone has a single count. This rearrangement joins TRBV14 to TRBJ2-5; 7 bases match TRBD2. Per germline, CDR1 SGHDN and CDR2 FVKESK. The trim removed 1 base at V and 2 bases at J, leaving 1 base unmatched. The CDR3 length is 14 residues. CDR3 nucleotide sequence: TGTGCCAGCAGCCAAGGGACTAGACAAGAGACCCAGTACTTC. This gives the protein CASSQGTRQETQYF.

J is TRBJ2-1 and V is TRBV7-2; D gene ambiguous. This CDR3 spans 15 amino acids. Germline assignment: CDR1 SGHTA and CDR2 FQGNSA. V was pared by 5 bases and J by 3 bases, with 14 bases between. The CDR3 sequence: CASSPTREDYNEQFF. The DNA for the CDR3 is TGTGCCAGCAGCCCCACCAGAGAGGACTACAATGAGCAGTTCTTC.

This clone appeared a single time. J is TRBJ1-5 and V is TRBV18, with D maybe TRBD1 (5 bases). The CDR3 is 16 residues long. The V and J ends lost 6 bases and 4 bases respectively, with 19 bases between them. CDR1 is KGHSH and CDR2 is LQKENI in the germline V gene. The CDR3 DNA reads as TGTGCCAGCTCCCAGGGACGATTGGGTAGTAATCAGCCCCAGCATTTT. It translates to CASSQGRLGSNQPQHF.

The rearrangement uses TRBV6-5 and TRBJ2-5, with 8 positions matching TRBD1. Germline loops: CDR1 MNHEY, CDR2 SVGAGI. There are 15 residues in the CDR3. The V segment lost 7 bases and the J segment 5 bases; nucleotides outside the gene matches: 12. CDR3 loop: CASKLTGGERETQYF. The DNA for the CDR3 is TGTGCCAGCAAATTAACAGGGGGTGAAAGGGAGACCCAGTACTTC.

A single count supports this clone. The chain recombines TRBV11-2 with TRBJ2-3, with a possible D match to TRBD1 (5 bases). Per germline, CDR1 SGHAT and CDR2 FQNNGV. This CDR3 has 13 residues. Trimming removed 2 bases from V and 4 bases from J, with 7 bases in between. The CDR3 nucleotides read TGTGCCAGCAGCTTACAGGGTGCAGATACGCAGTATTTT. It translates to CASSLQGADTQYF.

The table lists this clone with a count of one. The genes are TRBV18 and TRBJ2-7, with D tentatively TRBD2 (6 bases). This CDR3 comprises 13 residues. Trimming took off 4 bases at V and 3 bases at J, with 10 bases between the two ends. Germline CDR1 reads KGHSH; CDR2 reads LQKENI. The CDR3 nucleotides read TGTGCCAGCTCACGCGGGAATAGCTACGAGCAGTACTTC. Its translation: CASSRGNSYEQYF.

The V and J genes are TRBV29-1 and TRBJ2-2; TRBD2 aligns across 7 bases. This CDR3 region has 15 residues. CDR1 is SQVTM and CDR2 is ANQGSEA in the germline V gene. V lost 5 bases to trimming and J lost 0 bases; unmatched junction nucleotides: 6. The CDR3 spells CSVRASGTNTGELFF. Here the CDR3 DNA reads TGCAGCGTTCGAGCTAGCGGAACGAACACCGGGGAGCTGTTTTTT.

The chain links TRBV7-2 to TRBJ1-1, with a weak D call TRBD1 (6 bases). The CDR3 length is 16 residues. V was cut by 1 base and J by 6 bases, with 18 bases left in between. Germline CDR1 SGHTA, CDR2 FQGNSA. CDR3 nucleotides: TGTGCCAGCAGCTTAGGATCAGGGGCGAACAAGGCTGAAGCTTTCTTT. It encodes CASSLGSGANKAEAFF. Full variable domain (missing parts from reference TRBV7-2 and TRBJ1-1): GAGVSQSPSNKVTEKGKDVELRCDPISGHTALYWYRQSLGQGLEFLIYFQGNSAPDKSGLPSDRFSAERTGGSVSTLTIQRTQQEDSAVYLCASSLGSGANKAEAFFGQGTRLTVV.

This clone was seen a few times. This chain joins TRBV5-1 and TRBJ2-3; tentative D call: TRBD2 (6 bases). Germline CDR1 is SGHRS and CDR2 is YFSETQ. Trimming took 4 bases from V and 0 from J, leaving 9 bases between them. This CDR3 is 14 amino acids long. CDR3 protein: CASSKGTSTDTQYF. The DNA of the CDR3 is TGCGCCAGCAGCAAGGGGACTAGCACAGATACGCAGTATTTT.

There are a few counts of this clone. The CDR3 DNA is TGCGCCAGCAGTGACAGGGGCCGACCAAATTCACCCCTCCACTTT. Translating it yields CASSDRGRPNSPLHF. The V and J genes are TRBV10-2 and TRBJ1-6; D is possibly TRBD1 (6 bases). V gave up 3 bases and J gave up 7 bases, with 13 bases separating them. Germline lookup yields CDR1 WSHSY and CDR2 SAAADI. The CDR3 totals 15 residues.

This chain connects TRBV18 to TRBJ2-7; D tentatively fits TRBD1 or TRBD2 (6 bases each). The CDR3 sequence is 14 residues long. Trimming stripped 3 bases from V and 7 bases from J, with 16 bases between. In germline, CDR1 is KGHSH, CDR2 LQKENI. CDR3 DNA: TGTGCCAGCTCACCGAGGGACACCGGGGGTGAGCAGTACTTC. It codes for CASSPRDTGGEQYF.

The V and J genes are TRBV11-2 and TRBJ2-7; TRBD2 matches 13 bases. There are 15 residues in the CDR3. V dropped 5 bases and J dropped 2; count of bases not matched to a gene: 3. Germline CDR1 SGHAT, CDR2 FQNNGV. CDR3 bases: TGTGCCAGCAGCCAACTAGCGGGAGGGACCTACGAGCAGTACTTC. Protein sequence: CASSQLAGGTYEQYF. Together with reference TRBV11-2 and TRBJ2-7, the CDR3 gives the full variable domain: EAGVAQSPRYKIIEKRQSVAFWCNPISGHATLYWYQQILGQGPKLLIQFQNNGVVDDSQLPKDRFSAERLKGVDSTLKIQPAKLEDSAVYLCASSQLAGGTYEQYFGPGTRLTVT.

V and J are TRBV28 and TRBJ1-1; the D is unclear. This CDR3 region has 12 residues. CDR1 is MDHEN and CDR2 is SYDVKM in the germline V gene. V was pared by 5 bases and J by 2 bases, with 6 bases between. As DNA, the CDR3 is TGTGCCAGCAGTCCCCCCAACACTGAAGCTTTCTTT. Encoded protein: CASSPPNTEAFF. Together with reference TRBV28 and TRBJ1-1, the CDR3 gives the full variable domain: DVKVTQSSRYLVKRTGEKVFLECVQDMDHENMFWYRQDPGLGLRLIYFSYDVKMKEKGDIPEGYSVSREKKERFSLILESASTNQTSMYLCASSPPNTEAFFGQGTRLTVV.

The chain combines TRBV10-3 with TRBJ1-1; no reliable D call. Trimming removed 3 bases at V and 1 base at J, with 6 bases between. This CDR3 spans 13 amino acids. CDR1 and CDR2 (germline): ENHRY, SYGVKD. The CDR3 loop is CAISDQQNTEAFF. The CDR3 nucleotides read TGTGCCATCAGTGACCAGCAGAACACTGAAGCTTTCTTT.

The gene calls are TRBV15 and TRBJ1-6; D is uncertain. V was clipped by 2 bases and J by 4 bases, with 18 bases between them. This CDR3 contains 18 residues. Germline V gene data show CDR1 as LNHNV and CDR2 as YYDKDF (reference sequence). The CDR3: CATSRSFGEGPYNSPLHF. In DNA, the CDR3 is TGTGCCACCAGCAGATCTTTCGGCGAGGGTCCTTATAATTCACCCCTCCACTTT.

V gene TRBV6-5 combines with J gene TRBJ1-1; no clear D. There are 13 residues in the CDR3. Germline V gene lookup returns CDR1 MNHEY and CDR2 SVGAGI. The V gene lost 5 bases and the J gene lost 11 bases, with 18 bases spanning the gap. This chain's CDR3 is CASSERAQTRAFF. CDR3 DNA sequence: TGTGCCAGCAGTGAAAGGGCCCAAACTCGGGCTTTCTTT.

The chain recombines TRBV28 with TRBJ2-6; no firm D call. Looked up from germline, CDR1 is MDHEN and CDR2 is SYDVKM. V was clipped by 6 bases and J by 0 bases, with 6 bases between them. This CDR3 has 14 amino acids. The CDR3 nucleotides read TGTGCCAGCAGGTTGAGCTCTGGGGCCAACGTCCTGACTTTC. The encoded protein is CASRLSSGANVLTF.

The CDR3 loop is CASSGTGSYNYGYTF. The CDR3 nucleotides are TGTGCCAGTAGTGGGACAGGGTCATATAACTATGGCTACACCTTC. The chain has TRBV19 and TRBJ1-2; 9 bases map to TRBD1. Germline assignment: CDR1 LNHDA and CDR2 SQIVND (reference sequence). J was trimmed by 1 base and V by 5 bases; bases with no gene match: 5. This CDR3 is built from 15 residues.

The chain combines TRBV9 with TRBJ2-7; D is perhaps TRBD1 or TRBD2 (6 bases each). The CDR3 length is 15 residues. Per the germline V gene, CDR1 is SGDLS and CDR2 is YYNGEE. V lost 3 bases and J lost 7, with 20 bases in between. CDR3 DNA sequence: TGTGCCAGCAGCGCCGGGACACCTCTTCGGGAGGAGCAGTACTTC. This codes for CASSAGTPLREEQYF.

The chain is built from TRBV30 and TRBJ1-6, with 7 bases identical to TRBD1. Germline V gene sequence: CDR1 GTSNPN, CDR2 SVGIG (reference sequence). The V and J ends lost 5 bases and 9 bases, in that order; junction bases with no gene match: 19. The CDR3 sequence is 17 residues long. The CDR3: CAWASRQGSGHGSPLHF. As DNA, the CDR3 is TGTGCCTGGGCCAGCAGACAGGGTAGCGGGCATGGTTCACCCCTCCACTTT.

The chain couples TRBV6-5 to TRBJ2-1; D remains ambiguous. Trimming stripped 5 bases from V and 6 bases from J, with 11 bases between. Germline CDR1 and CDR2: MNHEY and SVGAGI. CDR3 length: 13 amino acids. Written as DNA, the CDR3 is TGTGCCAGCAGTGACGGCTACCTCAATGAGCAGTTCTTC. Encoded protein: CASSDGYLNEQFF.

The chain recombines TRBV5-1 with TRBJ2-1; 14 bases match TRBD2. With 4 bases clipped from V and 9 bases from J, the junction kept 9 bases outside the gene matches. CDR1 is SGHRS, CDR2 YFSETQ, per germline. The CDR3 has 16 residues. For the CDR3, the DNA is TGCGCCAGCAGCGGGACTAGCGGGAGAGGTTTGGGTGAGCAGTTCTTC. Amino acids: CASSGTSGRGLGEQFF.

The chain couples TRBV27 to TRBJ1-1; the D is unclear. The CDR3 has 15 residues. CDR1 and CDR2 (germline): MNHEY, SMNVEV (reference sequence). Trimming cost V 5 bases and J 3 bases, with 16 bases left between them. The CDR3 loop reads CASSLNWVRDTEAFF. DNA for the CDR3: TGTGCCAGCAGTCTCAACTGGGTTCGGGACACTGAAGCTTTCTTT.